This T cell receptor beta chain was recovered during a study of blood T cell repertoires in COVID-19. Trimming took 3 bases from V and 4 from J; bases not matched to a gene: 26. This CDR3 has 22 amino acids. In germline, CDR1 is SGDLS, CDR2 YYNGEE. Study members were between about 18 and 100 years old and lived in around 24 US regions. Clinical history as reported by participants underpinned cohort assignment. People in the exposed group encountered a COVID-19 case within 2 weeks before entering the study. The protocol was immunoSEQ multiplex PCR, while the TCRdb copy is restricted to in-frame clones and leaves out a portion. Of about 230,000 clones in the sample, over 80% were seen once. This clone was observed once.

Source material: PBMCs or T cells enriched from blood (not recorded which). This clonotype was sampled from a woman younger than 45 who had been exposed to COVID-19. This sequence joins TRBV9 and TRBJ2-7; 12 positions agree with TRBD2. CDR3 in DNA: TGTGCCAGCAGCGGAGAGGGGGGTGGGGTTGGCACGAGACTAGCGGGAGAATACGAGCAGTACTTC. This gives the protein CASSGEGGGVGTRLAGEYEQYF.